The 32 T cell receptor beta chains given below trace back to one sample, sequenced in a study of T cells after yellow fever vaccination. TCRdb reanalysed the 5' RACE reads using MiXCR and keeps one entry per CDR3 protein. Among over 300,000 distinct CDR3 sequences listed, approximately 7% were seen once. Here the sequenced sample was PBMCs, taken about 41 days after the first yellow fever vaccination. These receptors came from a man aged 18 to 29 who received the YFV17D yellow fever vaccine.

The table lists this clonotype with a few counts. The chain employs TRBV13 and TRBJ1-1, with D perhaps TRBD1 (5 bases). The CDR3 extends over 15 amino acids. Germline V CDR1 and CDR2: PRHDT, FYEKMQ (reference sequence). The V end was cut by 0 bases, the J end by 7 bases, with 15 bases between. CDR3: CASSLGYRMGVEAFF. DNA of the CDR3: TGTGCCAGCAGCTTAGGCTATAGGATGGGGGTTGAAGCTTTCTTT.

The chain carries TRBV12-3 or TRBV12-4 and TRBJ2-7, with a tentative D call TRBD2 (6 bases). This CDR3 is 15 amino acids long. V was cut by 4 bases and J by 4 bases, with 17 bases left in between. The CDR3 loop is CASSYGTANLYEQYF. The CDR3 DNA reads TGTGCCAGCAGTTATGGGACTGCGAATTTATACGAGCAGTACTTC.

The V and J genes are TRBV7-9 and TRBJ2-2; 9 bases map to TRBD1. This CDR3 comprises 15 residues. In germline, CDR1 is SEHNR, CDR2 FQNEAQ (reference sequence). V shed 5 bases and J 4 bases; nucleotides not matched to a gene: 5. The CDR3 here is CASSPGDRATGELFF. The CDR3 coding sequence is TGTGCCAGCAGCCCGGGGGACAGGGCCACCGGGGAGCTGTTTTTT.

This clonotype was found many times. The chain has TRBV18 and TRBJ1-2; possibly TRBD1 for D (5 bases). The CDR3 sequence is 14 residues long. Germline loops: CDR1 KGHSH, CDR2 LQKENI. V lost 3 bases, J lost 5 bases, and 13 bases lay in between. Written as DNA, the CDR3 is TGTGCCAGCTCACCGACCGGGACGGCTTATGGCTACACCTTC. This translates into CASSPTGTAYGYTF.

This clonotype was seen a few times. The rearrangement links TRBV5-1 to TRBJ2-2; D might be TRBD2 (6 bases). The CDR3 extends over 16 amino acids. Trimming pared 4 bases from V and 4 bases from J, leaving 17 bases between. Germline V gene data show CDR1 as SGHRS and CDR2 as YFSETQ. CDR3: CASSPRDGTFTGELFF. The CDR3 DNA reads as TGCGCCAGCAGCCCGCGGGACGGAACTTTCACCGGGGAGCTGTTTTTT. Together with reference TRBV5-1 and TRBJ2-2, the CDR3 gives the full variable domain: KAGVTQTPRYLIKTRGQQVTLSCSPISGHRSVSWYQQTPGQGLQFLFEYFSETQRNKGNFPGRFSGRQFSNSRSEMNVSTLELGDSALYLCASSPRDGTFTGELFFGEGSRLTVL.

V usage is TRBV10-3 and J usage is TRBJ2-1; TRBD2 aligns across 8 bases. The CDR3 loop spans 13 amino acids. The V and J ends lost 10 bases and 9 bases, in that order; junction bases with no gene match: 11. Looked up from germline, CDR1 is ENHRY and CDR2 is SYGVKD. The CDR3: CAKRVSGDSEQFF. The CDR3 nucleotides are TGTGCCAAGCGGGTTAGCGGGGATAGTGAGCAGTTCTTC.

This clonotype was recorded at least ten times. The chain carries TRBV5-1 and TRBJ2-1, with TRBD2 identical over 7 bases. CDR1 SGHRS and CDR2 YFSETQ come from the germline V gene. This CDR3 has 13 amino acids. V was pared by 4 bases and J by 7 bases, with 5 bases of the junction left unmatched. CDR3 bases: TGCGCCAGCAGCCTGGGAGGGTTTAATGAGCAGTTCTTC. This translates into CASSLGGFNEQFF.

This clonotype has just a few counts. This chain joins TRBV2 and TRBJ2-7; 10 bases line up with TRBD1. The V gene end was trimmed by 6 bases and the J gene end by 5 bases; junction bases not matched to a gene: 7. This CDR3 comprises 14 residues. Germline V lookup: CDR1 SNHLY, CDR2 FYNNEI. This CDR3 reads CASRLRDRGDEQYF. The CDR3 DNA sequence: TGTGCCAGCAGGCTCCGGGACAGGGGTGACGAGCAGTACTTC.

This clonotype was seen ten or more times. The CDR3 reads CASSYRDSLYEQYF. In DNA, the CDR3 is TGCGCCAGCAGCTACCGGGACAGTCTCTACGAGCAGTACTTC. The rearrangement links TRBV4-1 to TRBJ2-7, with 7 bases that match TRBD1. The CDR3 is 14 residues long. Germline CDR1 MGHRA, CDR2 YSYEKL. The V and J ends lost 5 bases and 3 bases, in that order; junction bases with no gene match: 7.

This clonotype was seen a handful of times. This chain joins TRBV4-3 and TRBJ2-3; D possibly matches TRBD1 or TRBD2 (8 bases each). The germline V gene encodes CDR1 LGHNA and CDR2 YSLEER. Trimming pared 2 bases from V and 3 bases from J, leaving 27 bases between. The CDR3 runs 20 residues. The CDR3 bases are TGCGCCAGCAGCCAACCCCGGGGGGGTAAAGGGACAGGCGATACAGATACGCAGTATTTT. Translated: CASSQPRGGKGTGDTDTQYF.

CDR3 region: CASSQEALQGVYGYTF. For the CDR3, the DNA is TGTGCCAGCAGCCAAGAGGCCCTCCAAGGGGTTTATGGCTACACCTTC. V and J are TRBV3-1 and TRBJ1-2, with a possible D match to TRBD1 (5 bases). Germline CDR1 LGHDT, CDR2 YNNKEL (reference sequence). V was shortened by 0 bases and J by 5 bases, with 16 bases between the two germline ends. This CDR3 contains 16 residues.

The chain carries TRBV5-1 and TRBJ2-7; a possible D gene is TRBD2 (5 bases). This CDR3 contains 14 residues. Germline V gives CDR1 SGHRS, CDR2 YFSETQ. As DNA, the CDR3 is TGCGCCAACAGCTTGGGAGTAGGGACCTACGAGCAGTACGTC. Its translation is CANSLGVGTYEQYV.

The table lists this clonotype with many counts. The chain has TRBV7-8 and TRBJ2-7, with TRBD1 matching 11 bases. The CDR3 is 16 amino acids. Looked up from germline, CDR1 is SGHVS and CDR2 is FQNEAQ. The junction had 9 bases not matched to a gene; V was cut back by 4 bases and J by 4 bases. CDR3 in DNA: TGTGCCAGCAGCTCACGACCGGGACAGGGGGGTTACGAGCAGTACTTC. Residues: CASSSRPGQGGYEQYF.

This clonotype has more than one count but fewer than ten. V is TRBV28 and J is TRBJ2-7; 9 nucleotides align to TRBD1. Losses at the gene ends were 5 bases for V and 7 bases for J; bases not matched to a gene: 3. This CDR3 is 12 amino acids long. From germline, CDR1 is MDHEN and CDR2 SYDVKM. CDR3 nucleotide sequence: TGTGCCAGCAGTGGGACAGGGAAAGAGCAGTACGTC. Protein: CASSGTGKEQYV.

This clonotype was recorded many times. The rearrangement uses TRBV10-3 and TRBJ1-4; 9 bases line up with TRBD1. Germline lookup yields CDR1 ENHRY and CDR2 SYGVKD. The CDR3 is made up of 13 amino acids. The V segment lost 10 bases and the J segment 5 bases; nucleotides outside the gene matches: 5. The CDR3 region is CATGTGFNEKLFF. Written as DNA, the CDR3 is TGTGCCACCGGGACAGGGTTCAATGAAAAACTGTTTTTT.

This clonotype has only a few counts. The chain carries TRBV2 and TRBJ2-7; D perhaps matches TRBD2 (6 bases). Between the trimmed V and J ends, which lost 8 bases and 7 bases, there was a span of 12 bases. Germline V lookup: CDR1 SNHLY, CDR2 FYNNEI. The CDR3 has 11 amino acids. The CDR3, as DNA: TGTGCCAGCCTAGGGACTTTGGAGCAGTACGTC. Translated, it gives CASLGTLEQYV.

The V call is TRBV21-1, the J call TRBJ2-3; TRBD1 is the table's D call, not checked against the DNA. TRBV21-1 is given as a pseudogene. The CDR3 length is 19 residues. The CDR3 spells CASSRRAPGNRTSTDTQYF. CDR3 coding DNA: TGTGCCAGCAGCAGACGGGCCCCAGGGAACAGGACTAGCACAGATACGCAGTATTTT.

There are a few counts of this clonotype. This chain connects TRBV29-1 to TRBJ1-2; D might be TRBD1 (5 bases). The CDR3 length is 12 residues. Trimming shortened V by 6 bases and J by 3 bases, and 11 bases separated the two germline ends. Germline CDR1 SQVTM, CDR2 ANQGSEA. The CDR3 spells CSVGTADYGYTF. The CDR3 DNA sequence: TGCAGCGTGGGGACGGCGGACTATGGCTACACCTTC.

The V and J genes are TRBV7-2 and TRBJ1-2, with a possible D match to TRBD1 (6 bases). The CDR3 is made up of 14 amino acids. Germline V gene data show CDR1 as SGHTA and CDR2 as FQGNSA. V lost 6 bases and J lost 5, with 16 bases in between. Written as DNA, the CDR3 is TGTGCCAGCAGTTTGGGCAGGGGTCGGTATGGCTACACCTTC. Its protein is CASSLGRGRYGYTF. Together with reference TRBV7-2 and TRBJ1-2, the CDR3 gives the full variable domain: GAGVSQSPSNKVTEKGKDVELRCDPISGHTALYWYRQSLGQGLEFLIYFQGNSAPDKSGLPSDRFSAERTGGSVSTLTIQRTQQEDSAVYLCASSLGRGRYGYTFGSGTRLTVV.

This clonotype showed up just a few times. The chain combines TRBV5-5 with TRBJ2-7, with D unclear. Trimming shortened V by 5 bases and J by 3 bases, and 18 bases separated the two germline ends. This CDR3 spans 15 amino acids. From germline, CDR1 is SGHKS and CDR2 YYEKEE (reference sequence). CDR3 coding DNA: TGTGCCAGCAGTCGGAACGGGCCGGAATTCTACGAGCAGTACTTC. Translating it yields CASSRNGPEFYEQYF.

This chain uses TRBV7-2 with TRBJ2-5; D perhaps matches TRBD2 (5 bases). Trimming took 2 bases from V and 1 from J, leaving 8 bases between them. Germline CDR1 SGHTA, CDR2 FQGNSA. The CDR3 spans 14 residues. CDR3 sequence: CASSLNLAQETQYF. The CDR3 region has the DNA TGTGCCAGCAGCTTAAATCTAGCCCAAGAGACCCAGTACTTC. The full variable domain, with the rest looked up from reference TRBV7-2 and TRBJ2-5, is GAGVSQSPSNKVTEKGKDVELRCDPISGHTALYWYRQSLGQGLEFLIYFQGNSAPDKSGLPSDRFSAERTGGSVSTLTIQRTQQEDSAVYLCASSLNLAQETQYFGPGTRLLVL.

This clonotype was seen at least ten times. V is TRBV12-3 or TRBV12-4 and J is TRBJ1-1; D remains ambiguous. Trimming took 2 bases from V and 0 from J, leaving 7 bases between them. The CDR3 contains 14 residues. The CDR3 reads CASSLRSVNTEAFF. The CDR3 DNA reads TGTGCCAGCAGTTTAAGGTCAGTGAACACTGAAGCTTTCTTT.

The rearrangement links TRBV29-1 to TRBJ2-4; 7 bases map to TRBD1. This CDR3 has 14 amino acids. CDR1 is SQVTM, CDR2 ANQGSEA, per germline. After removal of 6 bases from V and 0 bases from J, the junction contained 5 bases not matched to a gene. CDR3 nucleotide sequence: TGCAGCGTGACAGGGCGATTAGCCAAAAACATTCAGTACTTC. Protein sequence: CSVTGRLAKNIQYF.

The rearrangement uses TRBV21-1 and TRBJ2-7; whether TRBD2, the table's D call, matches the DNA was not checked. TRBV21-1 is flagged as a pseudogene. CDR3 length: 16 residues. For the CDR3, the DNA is TGTGCCAGCAGCGGAGGTAGACCAGTCGCCTCCTACGAGCAGTACTTC. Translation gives CASSGGRPVASYEQYF.

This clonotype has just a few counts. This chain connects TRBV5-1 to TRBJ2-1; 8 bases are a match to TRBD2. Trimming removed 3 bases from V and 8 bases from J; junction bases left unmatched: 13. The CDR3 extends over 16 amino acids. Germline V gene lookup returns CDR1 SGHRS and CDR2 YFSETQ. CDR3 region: CASSSHEVAGRDEQFF. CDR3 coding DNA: TGCGCCAGCAGCTCACACGAGGTAGCGGGGAGGGATGAGCAGTTCTTC.

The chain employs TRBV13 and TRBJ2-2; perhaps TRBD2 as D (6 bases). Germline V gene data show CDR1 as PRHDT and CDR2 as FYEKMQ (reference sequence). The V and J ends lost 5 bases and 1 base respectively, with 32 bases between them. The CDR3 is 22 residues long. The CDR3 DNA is TGTGCCAGCAGCCGCCTAACGGTAAACGTGACTTGGAGGGAGGAGAACACCGGGGAGCTGTTTTTT. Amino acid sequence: CASSRLTVNVTWREENTGELFF. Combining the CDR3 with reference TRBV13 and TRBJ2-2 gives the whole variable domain AAGVIQSPRHLIKEKRETATLKCYPIPRHDTVYWYQQGPGQDPQFLISFYEKMQSDKGSIPDRFSAQQFSDYHSELNMSSLELGDSALYFCASSRLTVNVTWREENTGELFFGEGSRLTVL.

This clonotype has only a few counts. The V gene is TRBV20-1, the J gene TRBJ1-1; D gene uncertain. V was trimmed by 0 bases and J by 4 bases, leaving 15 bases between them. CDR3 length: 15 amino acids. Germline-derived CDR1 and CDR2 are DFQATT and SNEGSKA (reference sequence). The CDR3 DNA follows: TGCAGTGCTAGAGATCAGGCGACCGGGGTCACTGAAGCTTTCTTT. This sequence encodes CSARDQATGVTEAFF.

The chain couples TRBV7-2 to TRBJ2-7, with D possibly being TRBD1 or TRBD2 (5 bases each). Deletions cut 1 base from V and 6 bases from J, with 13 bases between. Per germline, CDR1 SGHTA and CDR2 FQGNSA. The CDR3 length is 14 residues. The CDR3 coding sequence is TGTGCCAGCAGCTTAGTTAACTCAGGGAGCGAGCAGTACGTC. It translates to CASSLVNSGSEQYV.

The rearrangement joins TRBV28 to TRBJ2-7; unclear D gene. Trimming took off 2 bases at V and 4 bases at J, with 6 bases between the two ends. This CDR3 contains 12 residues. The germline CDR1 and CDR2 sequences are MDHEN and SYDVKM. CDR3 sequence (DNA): TGTGCCAGCAGTTTAGCCGGGTACGAGCAGTACGTC. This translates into CASSLAGYEQYV.

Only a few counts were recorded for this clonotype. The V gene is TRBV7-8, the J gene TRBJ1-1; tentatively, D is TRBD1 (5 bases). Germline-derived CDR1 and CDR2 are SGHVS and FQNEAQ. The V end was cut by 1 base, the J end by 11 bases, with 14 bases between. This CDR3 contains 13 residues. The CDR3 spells CASSLEQARAAFF. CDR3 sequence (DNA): TGTGCCAGCAGCTTAGAACAGGCCCGTGCTGCTTTCTTT.

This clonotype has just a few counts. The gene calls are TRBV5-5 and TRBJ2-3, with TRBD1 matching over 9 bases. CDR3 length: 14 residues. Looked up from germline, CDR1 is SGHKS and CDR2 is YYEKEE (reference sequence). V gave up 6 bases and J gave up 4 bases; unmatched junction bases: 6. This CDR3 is CASNRDRAADTQYF. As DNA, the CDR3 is TGTGCCAGCAACCGGGACAGGGCGGCAGATACGCAGTATTTT.

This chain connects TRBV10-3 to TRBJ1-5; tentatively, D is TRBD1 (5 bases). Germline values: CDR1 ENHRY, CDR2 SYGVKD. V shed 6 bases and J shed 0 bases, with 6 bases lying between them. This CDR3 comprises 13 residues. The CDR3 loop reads CAIRQDSNQPQHF. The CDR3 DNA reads TGTGCCATCAGACAGGATAGCAATCAGCCCCAGCATTTT.